The 24 T cell receptor beta chains reported below all come from one sample, sequenced in a study of blood T cell repertoires in COVID-19. TCRdb's copy holds only in-frame clones and misses some; the assay was immunoSEQ multiplex PCR. The profile covers 400,000 to 500,000 clones, with 70% to 90% appearing a single time and 1.8% taken by the ten largest. Input material: PBMCs or T cells enriched from blood (not recorded which). Receptor source: a woman between 40 and 50 years old who had recovered from COVID-19.

The rearrangement uses TRBV2 and TRBJ1-1; D is uncertain. Between the trimmed V and J ends, which lost 4 bases and 3 bases, there was a span of 12 bases. The length of the CDR3 is 14 residues. From germline, CDR1 is SNHLY and CDR2 FYNNEI. CDR3 nucleotide sequence: TGTGCCAGCAGTGGGCCAGGAAAGGACACTGAAGCTTTCTTT. Protein: CASSGPGKDTEAFF.

V gene TRBV14 combines with J gene TRBJ2-2; D remains ambiguous. CDR3 length equals 14 residues. From germline, CDR1 is SGHDN and CDR2 FVKESK. Trimming took 5 bases from V and 0 from J, leaving 7 bases between them. Written as DNA, the CDR3 is TGTGCCAGCAGCACTCAGGCGAACACCGGGGAGCTGTTTTTT. It encodes CASSTQANTGELFF.

This clone was observed once. CDR3 sequence (DNA): TGTGCCAGCAGCCCGCATGGAGGTCGGGAGACCCAGTACTTC. Translating it yields CASSPHGGRETQYF. The rearrangement uses TRBV4-2 and TRBJ2-5, with D possibly TRBD2 on 5 matching bases. Trimming removed 4 bases from V and 5 bases from J, with 14 bases in between. The CDR3 consists of 14 residues. CDR1 is LGHNA, CDR2 YNFKEQ, per germline.

The rearrangement uses TRBV6-6 and TRBJ1-6; TRBD1 agrees at 8 bases. The germline CDR1 and CDR2 sequences are MNHNY and SVGAGI (reference sequence). V lost 6 bases, J lost 9 bases, and 4 bases stayed unmatched. The length of the CDR3 is 13 residues. CDR3 coding DNA: TGTGCCAGCAGCGGACAGGGAAGTTCACCCCTCCACTTT. Its protein is CASSGQGSSPLHF.

This chain uses TRBV7-8 with TRBJ1-2, with no clear D. The CDR3 is 15 amino acids. V lost 1 base to trimming and J lost 2 bases, with 11 bases between them. The germline V gene has CDR1 SGHVS and CDR2 FQNEAQ. CDR3 nucleotides: TGTGCCAGCAGCTTAGTGGGCACGACCAACTATGGCTACACCTTC. Amino acid sequence: CASSLVGTTNYGYTF. The variable domain in full, with the rest retrieved from reference TRBV7-8 and TRBJ1-2, is GAGVSQSPRYKVAKRGQDVALRCDPISGHVSLFWYQQALGQGPEFLTYFQNEAQLDKSGLPSDRFFAERPEGSVSTLKIQRTQQEDSAVYLCASSLVGTTNYGYTFGSGTRLTVV.

This clone was seen once. The genes are TRBV5-1 and TRBJ2-3; D is undetermined. This CDR3 spans 13 amino acids. The germline V and J ends were trimmed by 4 bases and 4 bases, with 10 bases remaining between them. Per germline, CDR1 SGHRS and CDR2 YFSETQ. The chain's CDR3 is CASSPMAADTQYF. As DNA, the CDR3 is TGCGCCAGCAGCCCAATGGCGGCAGATACGCAGTATTTT.

V and J are TRBV5-5 and TRBJ2-5; D remains ambiguous. Germline V gives CDR1 SGHKS, CDR2 YYEKEE (reference sequence). V was shortened by 5 bases and J by 4 bases, with 18 bases between the two germline ends. The CDR3 length is 15 residues. CDR3 DNA sequence: TGTGCCAGCAGTTCCGAAGCTAGTCTCCCAGAGACCCAGTACTTC. Amino acid sequence: CASSSEASLPETQYF. The whole variable domain, filled in from reference TRBV5-5 and TRBJ2-5, reads DAGVTQSPTHLIKTRGQQVTLRCSPISGHKSVSWYQQVLGQGPQFIFQYYEKEERGRGNFPDRFSARQFPNYSSELNVNALLLGDSALYLCASSSEASLPETQYFGPGTRLLVL.

This clone was detected a few times. The chain is built from TRBV5-4 and TRBJ2-1; possibly TRBD1 for D (5 bases). Germline V gene data show CDR1 as SGHNT and CDR2 as YYREEE (reference sequence). Trimming left V 0 bases short and J 3 bases short, with 7 bases between. This CDR3 has 14 amino acids. CDR3 sequence reads: CASSLEGFYNEQFF. CDR3 bases: TGTGCCAGCAGCTTGGAGGGGTTCTACAATGAGCAGTTCTTC.

The rearrangement uses TRBV28 and TRBJ2-7, with TRBD1 matching over 11 bases. The length of the CDR3 is 16 residues. The germline V gene encodes CDR1 MDHEN and CDR2 SYDVKM. V shed 4 bases and J 6 bases; nucleotides not matched to a gene: 11. CDR3 in amino acids: CASSSTPGTGGGEQYF. CDR3 bases: TGTGCCAGCAGTTCGACCCCCGGGACAGGGGGAGGCGAGCAGTACTTC.

This chain links TRBV19 with TRBJ2-7; maybe TRBD2 (5 bases). V gave up 3 bases and J gave up 12 bases, with 18 bases separating them. From germline, CDR1 is LNHDA and CDR2 SQIVND (reference sequence). CDR3 length: 13 amino acids. CDR3 sequence: CASSIGINSPPYF. DNA of the CDR3: TGTGCCAGTAGTATCGGGATTAATAGCCCTCCGTACTTC.

This chain uses TRBV9 with TRBJ1-5; D gene uncertain. V lost 4 bases and J 8 bases, leaving 19 bases between the germline ends. The CDR3 runs 15 residues. The germline V gene has CDR1 SGDLS and CDR2 YYNGEE. The CDR3 bases are TGTGCCAGCAGCCAAAGTCTGGGGAGGTCCGAGCCCCAGCATTTT. This sequence encodes CASSQSLGRSEPQHF.

The gene calls are TRBV7-9 and TRBJ1-1; TRBD1 matches 8 bases. There are 19 residues in the CDR3. V dropped 2 bases and J dropped 3; count of bases not matched to a gene: 17. The germline CDR1 and CDR2 sequences are SEHNR and FQNEAQ (reference sequence). The CDR3 coding sequence is TGTGCCAGCAGCTTACTCACACTCCCGGACAGGGATGGGGACACTGAAGCTTTCTTT. Its protein is CASSLLTLPDRDGDTEAFF. The full variable domain, completed using reference TRBV7-9 and TRBJ1-1, is DTGVSQNPRHKITKRGQNVTFRCDPISEHNRLYWYRQTLGQGPEFLTYFQNEAQLEKSRLLSDRFSAERPKGSFSTLEIQRTEQGDSAMYLCASSLLTLPDRDGDTEAFFGQGTRLTVV.

The chain carries TRBV15 and TRBJ1-2; a possible D gene is TRBD1 (5 bases). The CDR3 loop spans 15 amino acids. V shed 1 base and J shed 1 base, with 10 bases lying between them. The germline gives CDR1 LNHNV, CDR2 YYDKDF (reference sequence). DNA of the CDR3: TGTGCCACCAGCAGAGGCCAGGGTGATAACTATGGCTACACCTTC. This encodes CATSRGQGDNYGYTF.

The V gene is TRBV7-9, the J gene TRBJ2-1, with D hard to call. Trimming removed 5 bases from V and 10 bases from J, with 9 bases in between. CDR1 and CDR2 (germline): SEHNR, FQNEAQ (reference sequence). The CDR3 consists of 11 residues. CDR3 bases: TGTGCCAGCAGCCAGTTTCGCGAGCAGTTCTTC. Protein sequence: CASSQFREQFF.

This clone turned up a few times. Additional DNA sequences in this sample encode the identical CDR3. The rearrangement joins TRBV18 to TRBJ1-1; D remains ambiguous. Germline V CDR1 and CDR2: KGHSH, LQKENI. The CDR3 runs 13 residues. V was pared by 3 bases and J by 0 bases, with 5 bases between. As DNA, the CDR3 is TGTGCCAGCTCACCGTCGGTGAACACTGAAGCTTTCTTT. This codes for CASSPSVNTEAFF.

V and J are TRBV25-1 and TRBJ1-1, with TRBD1 matching 8 bases. The trim removed 3 bases at V and 2 bases at J, leaving 2 bases unmatched. The germline V gene encodes CDR1 MGHDK and CDR2 SYGVNS. This CDR3 comprises 14 residues. The CDR3 DNA sequence: TGTGCCAGCAGTGAGGACAGGGAAAACACTGAAGCTTTCTTT. Translation gives CASSEDRENTEAFF.

This clone was seen only a few times. The rearrangement joins TRBV7-2 to TRBJ1-3; 7 nucleotides match TRBD1. The germline V gene encodes CDR1 SGHTA and CDR2 FQGNSA. The CDR3 consists of 17 residues. V gave up 1 base and J gave up 0 bases; unmatched junction bases: 6. CDR3 region: CASSLERGPYSGNTIYF. CDR3 nucleotides: TGTGCCAGCAGCTTAGAGAGGGGGCCTTACTCTGGAAACACCATATATTTT.

J is TRBJ1-2 and V is TRBV6-5; the D is unclear. Trimming removed 5 bases from V and 7 bases from J, with 17 bases in between. This CDR3 comprises 14 residues. The V gene's germline CDR1 is MNHEY and CDR2 SVGAGI. Here the CDR3 reads CASSNPTPPGGYTF. DNA for the CDR3: TGTGCCAGCAGTAACCCCACTCCACCTGGTGGCTACACCTTC.

This chain joins TRBV5-6 and TRBJ1-2, with D perhaps TRBD1 (6 bases). The V end was cut by 3 bases, the J end by 0 bases, with 6 bases between. The CDR3 loop spans 13 amino acids. In germline, CDR1 is SGHDT, CDR2 YYEEEE. This CDR3 is CASSSGANYGYTF. Written as DNA, the CDR3 is TGTGCCAGCAGCTCAGGGGCTAACTATGGCTACACCTTC. The full variable domain, in which reference TRBV5-6 and TRBJ1-2 provide the parts outside the CDR3, is DAGVTQSPTHLIKTRGQQVTLRCSPKSGHDTVSWYQQALGQGPQFIFQYYEEEERQRGNFPDRFSGHQFPNYSSELNVNALLLGDSALYLCASSSGANYGYTFGSGTRLTVV.

This chain links TRBV27 with TRBJ2-1; 7 bases align to TRBD2. Germline CDR1 MNHEY, CDR2 SMNVEV (reference sequence). The J segment lost 8 bases and the V segment lost 6 bases, leaving 19 bases of the junction unmatched. The CDR3 loop spans 17 amino acids. The CDR3 coding sequence is TGTGCCAGCAGCCGTTTTATGTCGGGGAGGGCCCAGGATGAGCAGTTCTTC. Translating it yields CASSRFMSGRAQDEQFF.

This clone was counted only a few times. The chain carries TRBV11-3 and TRBJ1-6, with D possibly TRBD1 on 6 matching bases. The CDR3 runs 15 residues. V was shortened by 5 bases and J by 8 bases, with 16 bases between the two germline ends. CDR1 and CDR2 (germline): SGHNT, YENEEA. The CDR3 loop reads CASSPTRTADSPLHF. The CDR3 DNA follows: TGTGCCAGCAGCCCGACCCGGACAGCCGATTCACCCCTCCACTTT.

This chain connects TRBV18 to TRBJ2-7, with D perhaps TRBD1 (5 bases). Germline lookup yields CDR1 KGHSH and CDR2 LQKENI. V dropped 4 bases and J dropped 6 bases, with 13 bases sitting between them. The CDR3 loop spans 13 amino acids. CDR3 sequence (DNA): TGTGCCAGCTCACTGCAGGGCCAGGGCGAGCAGTACTTC. Translated, it gives CASSLQGQGEQYF.

The chain employs TRBV4-1 and TRBJ2-3; TRBD1 matches at 8 bases. CDR1 and CDR2 from the germline V gene are MGHRA and YSYEKL. The CDR3 extends over 15 amino acids. After removal of 2 bases from V and 6 bases from J, the junction contained 7 bases not matched to a gene. CDR3 loop: CASSQMGQARDTQYF. CDR3 in DNA: TGCGCCAGCAGCCAAATGGGACAGGCCCGGGATACGCAGTATTTT.

This rearrangement joins TRBV5-4 to TRBJ1-2; a weak D match, TRBD1 (6 bases). V shed 1 base and J shed 7 bases, with 11 bases lying between them. Germline V gene sequence: CDR1 SGHNT, CDR2 YYREEE (reference sequence). The CDR3 loop spans 13 amino acids. In nucleotides, the CDR3 is TGTGCCAGCAGCTTGTACAGGGACGGTGGCTACACCTTC. Its protein is CASSLYRDGGYTF. The full variable domain, with the rest looked up from reference TRBV5-4 and TRBJ1-2, is ETGVTQSPTHLIKTRGQQVTLRCSSQSGHNTVSWYQQALGQGPQFIFQYYREEENGRGNFPPRFSGLQFPNYSSELNVNALELDDSALYLCASSLYRDGGYTFGSGTRLTVV.